One sample yielded the 7 T cell receptor beta chains listed below, sequenced in a study of T cell responses to AZD1222 COVID-19 vaccine. The table came from immunoSEQ multiplex PCR; TCRdb's copy has only in-frame clones and leaves some out. The sample includes 100,000 to 150,000 clones, 90% to 95% of them seen just once. The specimen was peripheral blood, collected on day 0 of AZD1222 vaccination. Receptor source: an adult in good health.

The chain joins TRBV25-1 to TRBJ2-1, with 7 bases lining up with TRBD1. CDR3 length: 15 residues. From germline, CDR1 is MGHDK and CDR2 SYGVNS. The V segment lost 3 bases and the J segment 0 bases; nucleotides outside the gene matches: 2. The CDR3 DNA is TGTGCCAGCAGTGATTGGGACAGCTCCTACAATGAGCAGTTCTTC. This translates into CASSDWDSSYNEQFF.

This rearrangement joins TRBV5-1 to TRBJ1-1, with D maybe TRBD1 (5 bases). The CDR3 runs to 12 residues. Germline V gene lookup returns CDR1 SGHRS and CDR2 YFSETQ. With 7 bases removed from V and 5 bases from J, the gap between germline ends came to 12 bases. The CDR3 is CASSQGRTEAFF. CDR3 DNA: TGCGCCAGCTCCCAGGGTAGGACTGAAGCTTTCTTT.

V gene TRBV18 combines with J gene TRBJ1-6; TRBD1 matches at 8 bases. V dropped 3 bases and J dropped 8; count of bases not matched to a gene: 6. This CDR3 has 15 residues. Germline V gene lookup returns CDR1 KGHSH and CDR2 LQKENI. The CDR3 coding sequence is TGTGCCAGCTCACCCCGACAGGGGTCGGATTCACCCCTCCACTTT. This gives the protein CASSPRQGSDSPLHF.

This sequence joins TRBV10-3 and TRBJ1-2; D is undetermined. The CDR3 covers 13 residues. V shed 4 bases and J shed 8 bases, with 14 bases lying between them. CDR1 and CDR2 from the germline V gene are ENHRY and SYGVKD. The CDR3 sequence: CAISALGPRGYTF. The CDR3, as DNA: TGTGCCATCAGTGCCCTGGGTCCTCGGGGCTACACCTTC.

V gene TRBV7-8 combines with J gene TRBJ1-1; TRBD1 might be the D (5 bases). Germline CDR1 reads SGHVS; CDR2 reads FQNEAQ. V gave up 4 bases and J gave up 1 base, with 7 bases separating them. The CDR3 loop spans 13 amino acids. In DNA form, the CDR3 reads TGTGCCAGCAGCTGGGGGGGGAACACTGAAGCTTTCTTT. This sequence encodes CASSWGGNTEAFF.

V is TRBV19 and J is TRBJ1-6; D call uncertain. The CDR3 is made up of 13 amino acids. With 0 bases removed from V and 10 bases from J, the gap between germline ends came to 7 bases. CDR1 and CDR2 (germline): LNHDA, SQIVND (reference sequence). In nucleotides, the CDR3 is TGTGCCAGTAGTATAGATCCGGGATCACCCCTCCACTTT. This encodes CASSIDPGSPLHF.

The rearrangement joins TRBV5-8 to TRBJ1-5; 8 bases align to TRBD1. Losses at the gene ends were 2 bases for V and 6 bases for J; bases not matched to a gene: 7. CDR3 size: 15 residues. Germline lookup yields CDR1 SGHTS and CDR2 YDEGEE. CDR3 protein: CASSFGQGAAQPQHF. Here the CDR3 DNA reads TGTGCCAGCAGCTTTGGGCAGGGGGCAGCTCAGCCCCAGCATTTT.